Detailed here is one T cell receptor beta chain. The antigen remains undetermined. Ex vivo total memory CD4+ cells were sequenced at deep level. The protocol was immunoSEQ multiplex PCR, while the TCRdb copy is restricted to in-frame clones and leaves out a portion. There are 27,000 or so clones in the sample; approximately 82% occur only once, and around 1.8% lies in the top ten. This record belongs to a study of human CD4 T cells and Enterobacteriaceae. Memory CD4+ T cells were sorted as all CD4+ cells except CD45RA+CCR7+CD95- naive cells, over 95% pure. Sorting first excluded CD8+, CD14+, CD16+, CD56+, CD19+ and CD25-bright cells. Germline CDR1 is MGHRA and CDR2 is YSYEKL. CDR3 length: 16 residues. The ends were cut back, 1 base at V and 3 bases at J, with 13 bases in the middle. Study-level points and caveats: Matching to same-donor CFSE-low cultures alone inferred ex vivo clonotype reactivity.

The chain uses TRBV4-1 and TRBJ2-1; no clear D. The clonotype was recovered from a human donor in good health. Sequenced input: memory CD4+ T cells from blood. The CDR3 DNA reads as TGCGCCAGCAGCCAAGTGGACCTCATCGTCTACAATGAGCAGTTCTTC. This codes for CASSQVDLIVYNEQFF.